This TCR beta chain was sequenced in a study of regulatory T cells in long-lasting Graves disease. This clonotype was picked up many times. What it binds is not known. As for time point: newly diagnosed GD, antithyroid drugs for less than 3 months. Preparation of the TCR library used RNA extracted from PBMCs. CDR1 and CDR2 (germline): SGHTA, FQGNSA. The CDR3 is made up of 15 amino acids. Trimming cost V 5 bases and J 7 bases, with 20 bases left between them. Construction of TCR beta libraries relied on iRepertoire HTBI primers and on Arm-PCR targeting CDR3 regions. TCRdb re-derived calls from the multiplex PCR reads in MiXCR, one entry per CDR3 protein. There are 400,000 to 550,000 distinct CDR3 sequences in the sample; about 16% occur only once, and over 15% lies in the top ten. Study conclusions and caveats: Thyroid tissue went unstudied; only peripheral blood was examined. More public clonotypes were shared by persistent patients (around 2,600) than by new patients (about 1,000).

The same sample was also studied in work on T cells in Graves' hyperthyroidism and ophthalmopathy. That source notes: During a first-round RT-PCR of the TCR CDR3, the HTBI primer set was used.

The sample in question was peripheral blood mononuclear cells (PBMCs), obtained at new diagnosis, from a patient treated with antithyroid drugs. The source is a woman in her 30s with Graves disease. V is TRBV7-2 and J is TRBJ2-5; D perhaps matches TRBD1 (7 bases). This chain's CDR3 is CASSPQGGWEMTQYF. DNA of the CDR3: TGTGCCAGCAGCCCTCAGGGGGGTTGGGAAATGACCCAGTACTTC.